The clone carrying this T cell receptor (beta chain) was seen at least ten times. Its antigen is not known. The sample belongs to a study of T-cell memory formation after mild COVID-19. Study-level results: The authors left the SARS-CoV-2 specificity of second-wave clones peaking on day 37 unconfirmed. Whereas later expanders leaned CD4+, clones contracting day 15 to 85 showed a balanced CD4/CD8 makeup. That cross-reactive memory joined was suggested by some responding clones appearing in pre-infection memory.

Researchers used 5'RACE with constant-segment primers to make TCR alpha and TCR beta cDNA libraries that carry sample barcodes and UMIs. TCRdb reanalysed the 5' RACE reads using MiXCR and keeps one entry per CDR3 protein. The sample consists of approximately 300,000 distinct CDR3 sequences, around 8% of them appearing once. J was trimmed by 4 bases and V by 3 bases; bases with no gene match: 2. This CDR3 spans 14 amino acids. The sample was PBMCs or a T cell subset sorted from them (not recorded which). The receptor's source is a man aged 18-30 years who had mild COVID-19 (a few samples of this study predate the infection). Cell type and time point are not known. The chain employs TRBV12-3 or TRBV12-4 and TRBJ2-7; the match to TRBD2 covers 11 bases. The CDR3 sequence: CASSLTSGAYEQYF. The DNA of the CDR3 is TGTGCCAGCAGTTTGACTAGCGGGGCATACGAGCAGTACTTC.